This TCR beta chain was identified in a study of OX40 agonist ivuxolimab in advanced cancers. Study-level background: Patients received ivuxolimab, an agonistic anti-OX40 (CD134) antibody. Mean age approximately 66 years, range about 23 to 80; about 81% male. Study outcomes and limitations: Patients who responded partially at 0.1-3.0 mg/kg showed clonal expansion ranking among the lowest.

Generated by immunoSEQ multiplex PCR, the TCRdb table keeps only in-frame clones and is missing some. The sample yields 8,500 to 13,000 clones, 79% seen once. By sample fraction, this clone is medium-sized (0.01 to 0.1%). Its antigen is undetermined. Patients were ruled out by autoimmune disease history or systemic immunosuppression. Trimming stripped 10 bases from V and 3 bases from J, with 16 bases between. This CDR3 contains 13 residues. The V gene's germline CDR1 is MGHRA and CDR2 YSYEKL. The TCR was taken from an adult with an advanced solid tumor such as melanoma, head and neck, liver or kidney cancer. The sample was CD4+ or CD8+ T cells sorted from blood, taken in a trial of the OX40 agonist ivuxolimab. The V gene is TRBV4-1, the J gene TRBJ2-7, with D uncertain. CDR3 DNA: TGCGCCACTATCGGGTGGCAGAACTACGAGCAGTACTTC. Encoded protein: CATIGWQNYEQYF.